This T cell receptor beta chain was recorded in a study of shared clonotypes between healthy human individuals. Study overall: Researchers assigned three CD4 naive, three CD4 memory, two CD8 naive and one CD8 memory plate to each donor.

The table came from immunoSEQ multiplex PCR; TCRdb's copy has only in-frame clones and leaves some out. The sample has approximately 1.5 million clones, around 98.5% seen once. The CDR3 runs to 15 residues. Germline lookup yields CDR1 ENHRY and CDR2 SYGVKD. V was cut by 8 bases and J by 4 bases, with 15 bases left in between. In this sample, this clone turned up once. This sequence was found in a man under 40 in good health. The material sequenced was naive CD4+ T cells sorted from blood. Described subset: CD45RA+ positively selected. This chain joins TRBV10-3 and TRBJ2-6, with D perhaps given as TRBD1 or TRBD2 (6 bases each). For the CDR3, the DNA is TGTGCCATCGGACTATGGGGGGCCGGGGCCAACGTCCTGACTTTC. As protein: CAIGLWGAGANVLTF.